A selection of T cell receptor beta chains follows, all from one sample in a study of CD8 T cells in Susac syndrome. TCRdb passed the immunoSEQ multiplex PCR reads through MiXCR, listing each CDR3 protein once. In the table there are some 260,000 distinct CDR3 sequences, 70% to 90% of which are singletons. The sample taken for sequencing was CD8+ T cells from PBMCs. Receptors originate from a human donor with multiple sclerosis. Each CDR3 is given without its conserved first and last residue. The order of the fields is D gene, clone size, J gene, V gene, CDR3 protein. The D gene is left open where the match is weak. The listing skips clone size in some rows; elsewhere it reads once, few, many or a size class.

d_call: .
clone_size: .
j_call: TRBJ1-1
v_call: TRBV6-1
cdr3_aa: ASRLYENTEAF

d_call: .
clone_size: few
j_call: TRBJ2-5
v_call: TRBV6-6
cdr3_aa: ASSYVGRETQY

d_call: TRBD1
clone_size: .
j_call: TRBJ1-5
v_call: TRBV28
cdr3_aa: ASSLGTGYQPQH

d_call: .
clone_size: .
j_call: TRBJ2-7
v_call: TRBV25-1
cdr3_aa: ASSAQPGEGYEQY

d_call: .
clone_size: once
j_call: TRBJ1-1
v_call: TRBV7-9
cdr3_aa: ASSGFGGTEAF

d_call: .
clone_size: .
j_call: TRBJ2-1
v_call: TRBV10-3
cdr3_aa: AIRAGTPTRYEQF

d_call: .
clone_size: few
j_call: TRBJ2-1
v_call: TRBV9
cdr3_aa: ASSVLGNEQF

d_call: .
clone_size: .
j_call: TRBJ2-2
v_call: TRBV5-6
cdr3_aa: ASTPHESGELF

d_call: .
clone_size: few
j_call: TRBJ2-7
v_call: TRBV28
cdr3_aa: ASSLRLDYYEQY

d_call: .
clone_size: .
j_call: TRBJ2-6
v_call: TRBV29-1
cdr3_aa: SVGATGANVLT

d_call: .
clone_size: .
j_call: TRBJ1-4
v_call: TRBV6-5
cdr3_aa: ASSSRVARGGMEKLF

d_call: .
clone_size: .
j_call: TRBJ1-4
v_call: TRBV7-8
cdr3_aa: ASSLEGSTGEKLF

d_call: TRBD2
clone_size: .
j_call: TRBJ2-7
v_call: TRBV20-1
cdr3_aa: SALQREGLGEQY

d_call: TRBD1
clone_size: .
j_call: TRBJ2-7
v_call: TRBV2
cdr3_aa: ASSARTGQGNYEQY

d_call: .
clone_size: few
j_call: TRBJ2-7
v_call: TRBV27
cdr3_aa: ASSSLYYYEQY

d_call: .
clone_size: .
j_call: TRBJ1-3
v_call: TRBV7-8
cdr3_aa: ASSLEAGTAGNTIY

d_call: TRBD1
clone_size: .
j_call: TRBJ2-1
v_call: TRBV6-1
cdr3_aa: ASSALWPPGTATYNEQF